This TCR beta chain is from a study of CD8 T cells in Susac syndrome. After extraction with the RNeasy kit, roughly 0.45 to 1 ug of the RNA was reverse transcribed using random hexamers. immunoSEQ multiplex PCR amplified TCR beta CDR3 across 54 Vbeta, 13 Jbeta. TCRdb passed the immunoSEQ multiplex PCR reads through MiXCR, listing each CDR3 protein once. The repertoire holds 300,000 or so distinct CDR3 sequences, around 90% seen once, with about 0.063% in the top ten. The CDR3 contains 13 residues. CDR1 SQVTM and CDR2 ANQGSEA come from the germline V gene. The germline V and J ends were trimmed by 2 bases and 1 base, with 7 bases remaining between them. Sequencing of TCR beta was undertaken in CD8+ and CD4+ T cells derived from blood. TEMRA cells were enriched by FACS, while CD8+ and CD4+ T cells were obtained through a negative isolation that was performed magnetically.

The sequence derives from a human donor with multiple sclerosis. This sequence joins TRBV29-1 and TRBJ2-3; D is perhaps TRBD1 (6 bases). Sequencing was done on a sample of CD4+ T cells from PBMCs. The CDR3 sequence is CSVEWTGTDTQYF. The CDR3 DNA reads TGCAGCGTTGAATGGACAGGCACAGATACGCAGTATTTT.